The entry below describes one T cell receptor beta chain. The antigen is undetermined. Donors were ostensibly healthy at sampling, although undocumented immune exposures were probable. This specimen belongs to a study of cytomegalovirus exposure and HLA in healthy donors. Study findings and constraints: An analysis done earlier found most TCR beta V segments productive about 87% or about 30% of the time. In a later analysis, CMV-associated beta chains were mostly HLA-associated, it appeared.

The PCR contained 60 Vbeta and 13 Jbeta primers. The protocol was immunoSEQ multiplex PCR, while the TCRdb copy is restricted to in-frame clones and leaves out a portion. This table has around 150,000 clones, about 65% appearing once. The CDR3 consists of 15 residues. Between the trimmed V and J ends, which lost 2 bases and 3 bases, there was a span of 10 bases. The V gene's germline CDR1 is MNHNS and CDR2 SASEGT. Sequencing input: PBMCs. The V call is TRBV6-1, the J call TRBJ2-2, with TRBD1 as a possible D gene (6 bases). This receptor was obtained from a man between 40 and 49 years old in good health and CMV-seropositive. The CDR3 nucleotides are TGTGCCAGCAGTGAATGGGACATCGACACCGGGGAGCTGTTTTTT. The encoded protein is CASSEWDIDTGELFF.